A selection of T cell receptor beta chains follows, all from one sample in a study of identical twins. TCRdb used MiXCR to reprocess the 5' RACE reads, holding one entry per CDR3 protein. This repertoire shows hundreds of thousands of distinct CDR3 sequences, roughly 20% found once; its top ten account for around 13%. The data also belong to a second study, concerning T cells expressing NK-cell markers.

The sample taken for sequencing was PBMCs. All receptors come from a woman younger than 30 in good health. The CDR3 runs from the conserved cysteine through the conserved F or W. The D gene is left open where the match is weak. Rows may omit the clone size; those that give it use once, few, many or a size class.

>TRBV20-1|TRBJ1-1|few|-
CSARDFTVATEAFF
TGCAGTGCTAGAGATTTTACAGTTGCCACTGAAGCTTTCTTT
>TRBV5-1|TRBJ2-7|-|TRBD1
CASSVRQGVGEQYF
TGCGCCAGCAGCGTACGACAGGGAGTGGGGGAGCAGTACTTC
>TRBV12-3/TRBV12-4|TRBJ1-2|few|TRBD1
CASSQQGAYGYTF
TGTGCCAGCAGTCAGCAGGGGGCCTATGGCTACACCTTC
>TRBV20-1|TRBJ1-1|-|TRBD1
CSAREGGQEAFF
TGCAGTGCTAGGGAAGGGGGCCAAGAAGCTTTCTTT
>TRBV20-1|TRBJ2-5|-|-
CSARKGAETQYF
TGCAGTGCCAGAAAAGGCGCCGAGACCCAGTACTTC
>TRBV12-5|TRBJ2-7|-|-
CASAPAKGLTYEQYF
TGTGCTAGTGCTCCTGCCAAGGGGCTAACCTACGAGCAGTACTTC
>TRBV7-9|TRBJ2-3|many|TRBD2
CASSRHSGSFGTDTQYF
TGTGCCAGCAGCCGTCATAGCGGGAGTTTCGGCACAGATACGCAGTATTTT
>TRBV4-3|TRBJ2-5|few|-
CASSQDNRRAGTQYF
TGCGCCAGCAGCCAAGATAACCGCCGAGCCGGGACCCAGTACTTC
>TRBV20-1|TRBJ2-1|-|-
CSAREWERHNEQFF
TGCAGTGCTAGAGAATGGGAAAGGCACAATGAGCAGTTCTTC
>TRBV5-1|TRBJ2-1|-|-
CASGGPEWNEQFF
TGCGCCAGCGGGGGGCCTGAATGGAATGAGCAGTTCTTC
>TRBV2|TRBJ1-6|-|TRBD1
CASTATGPELRSPLHF
TGTGCCAGCACTGCGACAGGGCCGGAACTTCGGTCACCCCTCCACTTT
>TRBV13|TRBJ2-7|few|TRBD2
CASSPSRGSYEQYF
TGTGCCAGCAGCCCGTCGCGGGGGAGCTACGAGCAGTACTTC
>TRBV5-1|TRBJ2-1|few|-
CASSFRSYGSYNEQFF
TGCGCCAGCAGCTTCCGGTCATATGGCTCCTACAATGAGCAGTTCTTC
>TRBV20-1|TRBJ2-4|-|-
CSARPTGVTKNIQYF
TGCAGTGCTCGACCGACAGGAGTAACCAAAAACATTCAGTACTTC
>TRBV6-5|TRBJ1-1|few|-
CASSNRETHTEAFF
TGTGCCAGCAGTAACCGGGAGACCCACACTGAAGCTTTCTTT
>TRBV20-1|TRBJ1-5|few|-
CSAIDGTSGQPQHF
TGCAGTGCTATAGATGGGACAAGCGGTCAGCCCCAGCATTTT
>TRBV4-3|TRBJ2-1|few|TRBD1
CASSLGGQGKNEQFF
TGCGCCAGCAGCCTCGGCGGACAGGGAAAAAATGAGCAGTTCTTC
>TRBV6-5|TRBJ2-7|few|TRBD2
CASRLLAGGSYEQYF
TGTGCCAGCAGATTACTAGCGGGGGGATCCTACGAGCAGTACTTC
>TRBV15|TRBJ2-2|-|-
CATSRDDGGRRTGELFF
TGTGCCACCAGCAGAGATGATGGGGGGCGAAGGACCGGGGAGCTGTTTTTT
>TRBV10-2|TRBJ2-7|few|-
CASSELGKSAIYEQYF
TGCGCCAGCAGTGAGTTAGGGAAAAGCGCAATTTACGAGCAGTACTTC
>TRBV27|TRBJ1-1|-|-
CASSFLGSEAFF
TGTGCCAGCAGTTTTCTGGGATCTGAAGCTTTCTTT
>TRBV12-3/TRBV12-4|TRBJ2-1|few|TRBD2
CASSPEGRGPYNEQFF
TGTGCCAGCAGTCCCGAGGGGAGGGGTCCCTACAATGAGCAGTTCTTC
>TRBV12-5|TRBJ1-2|-|-
CASGSGTTGPHGYTF
TGTGCTAGTGGATCCGGGACAACGGGTCCACATGGCTACACCTTC
>TRBV7-6|TRBJ2-1|-|-
CASSKNGGDSYNEQFF
TGTGCCAGCAGCAAGAACGGCGGGGACTCCTACAATGAGCAGTTCTTC
>TRBV27|TRBJ1-5|-|TRBD1
CASNSGGAPDQPQHF
TGTGCCAGCAACTCAGGGGGGGCGCCGGATCAGCCCCAGCATTTT
>TRBV12-5|TRBJ2-1|few|TRBD2
CASGSGTLAGDEQFF
TGTGCTAGTGGGTCCGGTACCCTAGCGGGAGATGAGCAGTTCTTC
>TRBV7-2|TRBJ1-1|few|-
CASSLTRAMNTEAFF
TGTGCCAGCAGCCTGACACGGGCCATGAACACTGAAGCTTTCTTT
>TRBV11-2|TRBJ1-4|few|-
CASSSRQVNEKLFF
TGTGCCAGCAGCTCCCGACAGGTTAATGAAAAACTGTTTTTT
>TRBV6-2/TRBV6-3|TRBJ2-1|many|-
CASGGSYNEQFF
TGTGCCAGCGGTGGCTCTTACAATGAGCAGTTCTTC
>TRBV12-3/TRBV12-4|TRBJ1-6|-|-
CATSKPPSPLHF
TGTGCCACCTCAAAGCCACCGTCACCCCTCCACTTT
>TRBV2|TRBJ2-3|-|TRBD2
CASSARQLLAGATDTQYF
TGTGCCAGCAGCGCAAGGCAGTTACTAGCGGGAGCCACAGATACGCAGTATTTT
>TRBV10-3|TRBJ2-1|few|-
CAISGVSDNEQFF
TGTGCCATCAGTGGGGTGTCGGACAATGAGCAGTTCTTC
>TRBV20-1|TRBJ2-5|few|TRBD2
CSALRGGGETQYF
TGCAGTGCCCTTCGGGGCGGGGGAGAGACCCAGTACTTC
>TRBV20-1|TRBJ2-5|few|-
CSATEETQYF
TGCAGTGCTACGGAGGAGACCCAGTACTTC
>TRBV6-1|TRBJ2-5|-|-
CASKGTPQYQETQYF
TGTGCCAGCAAAGGGACACCACAGTACCAAGAGACCCAGTACTTC
>TRBV7-2|TRBJ2-1|-|-
CASSLAQGVVPYNEQFF
TGTGCCAGCAGCTTAGCGCAGGGAGTAGTCCCCTACAATGAGCAGTTCTTC
>TRBV5-1|TRBJ1-2|many|-
CASSPGAGYGYTF
TGCGCCAGCAGTCCGGGGGCCGGCTATGGCTACACCTTC
>TRBV7-9|TRBJ2-7|-|-
CASSVVRGSSYEQYF
TGTGCCAGCAGCGTAGTCAGGGGATCGTCCTACGAGCAGTACTTC
>TRBV20-1|TRBJ2-5|many|TRBD1
CSAPRQGERETQYF
TGCAGTGCGCCCAGACAGGGAGAGAGAGAGACCCAGTACTTC
>TRBV10-3|TRBJ2-7|few|TRBD1
CAISDPGTGSSYEQYF
TGTGCCATCAGTGACCCCGGGACAGGGAGCTCCTACGAGCAGTACTTC
>TRBV9|TRBJ2-2|-|TRBD2
CASEKGGLAGAYGELFF
TGTGCCAGCGAAAAAGGTGGACTAGCGGGAGCGTACGGGGAGCTGTTTTTT
>TRBV27|TRBJ2-7|-|TRBD2
CASSLLSGRAPYEQYF
TGTGCCAGCAGTCTACTTAGCGGGAGGGCCCCCTACGAGCAGTACTTC
>TRBV6-5|TRBJ1-5|few|-
CASSPLGGRDNQPQHF
TGTGCCAGCAGTCCACTCGGAGGGCGGGACAATCAGCCCCAGCATTTT
>TRBV12-3/TRBV12-4|TRBJ2-6|-|-
CASSQDSYSGANVLTF
TGTGCCAGCAGCCAGGACAGTTACTCTGGGGCCAACGTCCTGACTTTC
>TRBV30|TRBJ1-2|few|-
CACGEGPLF
TGTGCCTGTGGCGAGGGCCCTCTCTTC
>TRBV20-1|TRBJ2-1|few|TRBD2
CSASPSGPFNEQFF
TGCAGTGCTAGCCCTAGCGGACCTTTCAATGAGCAGTTCTTC
>TRBV19|TRBJ2-7|-|-
CASSVGRQNYEQYF
TGTGCCAGTAGTGTGGGGAGACAGAACTACGAGCAGTACTTC
>TRBV3-1|TRBJ2-7|-|-
CASSQPGFAHEQYF
TGTGCCAGCAGCCAGCCCGGGTTCGCCCACGAGCAGTACTTC
>TRBV20-1|TRBJ2-2|-|-
CSLAVGGPSGELFF
TGCAGCCTAGCGGTGGGGGGGCCCAGCGGGGAGCTGTTTTTT
>TRBV5-5|TRBJ2-3|-|TRBD1
CASSGGQGDADTQYF
TGTGCCAGCAGTGGAGGACAGGGTGATGCGGATACGCAGTATTTT
>TRBV6-1|TRBJ1-1|few|-
CASSEASSYRTEAFF
TGTGCCAGCAGCGAGGCCTCGTCCTATCGGACTGAAGCTTTCTTT
>TRBV12-3/TRBV12-4|TRBJ2-3|-|-
CASSLAPWRGTDTQYF
TGTGCCAGCAGTTTAGCGCCGTGGCGGGGCACAGATACGCAGTATTTT
>TRBV12-3/TRBV12-4|TRBJ2-7|-|TRBD1
CASSKDRDFNEQYF
TGTGCCAGCAGTAAGGACAGGGATTTTAACGAGCAGTACTTC
>TRBV12-3/TRBV12-4|TRBJ1-1|few|-
CASLRPEAFF
TGTGCCAGCCTGAGGCCTGAAGCTTTCTTT
>TRBV12-3/TRBV12-4|TRBJ2-1|few|-
CASSLIEPVSYNEQFF
TGTGCCAGCAGTTTAATAGAGCCCGTTTCCTACAATGAGCAGTTCTTC